This entry lists 32 T cell receptor beta chains sequenced from one sample in a study of neurological immune-mediated disorders. TCRdb passed the 5' RACE reads through MiXCR, listing each CDR3 protein once. In the table there are 32,000 or so distinct CDR3 sequences, around 10% of which are singletons. Sequenced sample: PBMCs. These receptors were taken from a woman aged 55-69 years in good health.

This clonotype was detected many times. This chain joins TRBV20-1 and TRBJ2-7; 8 bases are shared with TRBD2. V shed 5 bases and J 3 bases; nucleotides not matched to a gene: 12. The CDR3 spans 15 residues. From germline, CDR1 is DFQATT and CDR2 SNEGSKA (reference sequence). The CDR3 is CSAASAGGLLYEQYF. CDR3 in DNA: TGCAGTGCTGCCTCTGCGGGGGGCCTCCTCTACGAGCAGTACTTC.

This clonotype was seen ten or more times. The CDR3 DNA sequence: TGTGCCAGCAGCTTAGATTTGGGGCAGCCCCAGCATTTT. Amino acids: CASSLDLGQPQHF. The V call is TRBV7-3, the J call TRBJ1-5; D unresolved. The CDR3 has 13 amino acids. The ends were cut back, 2 bases at V and 7 bases at J, with 9 bases in the middle. Per the germline V gene, CDR1 is SGHTA and CDR2 is FQGTGA.

This clonotype was counted many times. The chain couples TRBV20-1 to TRBJ2-3, with TRBD2 identical over 7 bases. Germline-derived CDR1 and CDR2 are DFQATT and SNEGSKA (reference sequence). V dropped 1 base and J dropped 0; count of bases not matched to a gene: 7. The CDR3 is 16 residues long. CDR3 loop: CSARGFGGISTDTQYF. The CDR3, as DNA: TGCAGTGCTAGAGGGTTCGGGGGGATAAGCACAGATACGCAGTATTTT.

The chain employs TRBV5-1 and TRBJ2-1; 7 bases are shared with TRBD2. The CDR3 is 15 amino acids. V was clipped by 1 base and J by 0 bases; unmatched bases: 1. CDR1 is SGHRS, CDR2 YFSETQ, per germline. The CDR3 loop is CASSLWGGSYNEQFF. CDR3 in DNA: TGCGCCAGCAGCTTGTGGGGGGGCTCCTACAATGAGCAGTTCTTC.

This clonotype was recorded many times. The chain is built from TRBV5-1 and TRBJ2-7, with D possibly matching TRBD2 (7 bases). This CDR3 is built from 17 residues. Trimming removed 2 bases at V and 2 bases at J, with 20 bases between. The germline V gene has CDR1 SGHRS and CDR2 YFSETQ. CDR3 in DNA: TGCGCCAGCAGCTTTGGGGGGGGCCTACATCAGGCCTACGAGCAGTACTTC. It specifies CASSFGGGLHQAYEQYF.

This clonotype has ten or more counts. V gene TRBV7-9 combines with J gene TRBJ2-5; tentative D call: TRBD2 (6 bases). V was shortened by 0 bases and J by 2 bases, with 13 bases between the two germline ends. From germline, CDR1 is SEHNR and CDR2 FQNEAQ (reference sequence). This CDR3 contains 16 residues. CDR3 sequence: CASSLARTTHQETQYF. For the CDR3, the DNA is TGTGCCAGCAGCTTAGCTAGGACTACCCATCAAGAGACCCAGTACTTC.

The sample holds many counts of this clonotype. The chain combines TRBV25-1 with TRBJ2-7; D gene unclear. Germline values: CDR1 MGHDK, CDR2 SYGVNS. The CDR3 has 15 amino acids. Trimming removed 0 bases at V and 0 bases at J, with 9 bases between. For the CDR3, the DNA is TGTGCCAGCAGTGAATATCGCTCAGGCTCCTACGAGCAGTACTTC. Translating gives CASSEYRSGSYEQYF.

This clonotype came up many times. The J gene is TRBJ2-7, the V gene TRBV14, with TRBD2 matching over 8 bases. Germline V gives CDR1 SGHDN, CDR2 FVKESK. After removal of 5 bases from V and 3 bases from J, the junction contained 3 bases not matched to a gene. The CDR3 contains 13 residues. The CDR3 region is CASSSTSGYEQYF. In nucleotides, the CDR3 is TGTGCCAGCAGCTCCACTAGCGGCTACGAGCAGTACTTC.

Concerning this clonotype itself: At one end the junction does not follow the germline gene, possibly because of a read error. The chain combines TRBV20-1 with TRBJ1-1; 10 bases fit TRBD1. CDR3 size: 16 residues. Germline V gene lookup returns CDR1 DFQATT and CDR2 SNEGSKA (reference sequence). The CDR3, as DNA: TGCAGTGCTGGAGACCCGGGACAGGGGAATAAGGGTGAAGCTTTCTTT. It specifies CSAGDPGQGNKGEAFF.

This clonotype was recorded many times. The chain uses TRBV5-1 and TRBJ1-6, with 7 positions matching TRBD1. This CDR3 has 16 amino acids. Trimming at V came to 2 bases and at J to 8 bases, leaving 10 bases not matched to a gene. Germline CDR1 SGHRS, CDR2 YFSETQ. Here the CDR3 reads CASSFLLSRGDSPLHF. Here the CDR3 DNA reads TGCGCCAGCAGCTTTCTTTTGAGCAGGGGGGATTCACCCCTCCACTTT.

This chain connects TRBV20-1 to TRBJ2-1; D gene unclear. This CDR3 has 13 amino acids. In germline, CDR1 is DFQATT, CDR2 SNEGSKA (reference sequence). Trimming shortened V by 0 bases and J by 8 bases, and 11 bases separated the two germline ends. This chain's CDR3 is CSARDGRADEQFF. DNA for the CDR3: TGCAGTGCTAGAGATGGCCGAGCAGATGAGCAGTTCTTC.

The V call is TRBV18, the J call TRBJ2-5, with D tentatively TRBD2 (6 bases). V was trimmed by 3 bases and J by 1 base, leaving 9 bases between them. From germline, CDR1 is KGHSH and CDR2 LQKENI. The CDR3 consists of 14 residues. The chain's CDR3 is CASSPLLAQETQYF. The DNA for the CDR3 is TGTGCCAGCTCACCTCTACTAGCCCAAGAGACCCAGTACTTC.

This clonotype was picked up many times. The V call is TRBV5-1, the J call TRBJ2-3; maybe TRBD1 (5 bases). The CDR3 sequence is 15 residues long. Trimming stripped 7 bases from V and 4 bases from J, with 19 bases between. Looked up from germline, CDR1 is SGHRS and CDR2 is YFSETQ. Written as DNA, the CDR3 is TGCGCCAGCGGGAAAGGGGCAACTACCTCAGATACGCAGTATTTT. Amino acid sequence: CASGKGATTSDTQYF.

Ten or more counts support this clonotype. CDR3 nucleotide sequence: TGCAGCGGCCTCCACATAACAGGGGGTGAGCAGTTCTTC. Protein sequence: CSGLHITGGEQFF. V and J are TRBV29-1 and TRBJ2-1; 8 bases are a match to TRBD1. CDR1 and CDR2 from the germline V gene are SQVTM and ANQGSEA. This CDR3 spans 13 amino acids. V lost 7 bases to trimming and J lost 9 bases; unmatched junction nucleotides: 11.

This clonotype was recorded at least ten times. The genes are TRBV20-1 and TRBJ2-7; 7 bases fit TRBD1. The length of the CDR3 is 15 residues. V dropped 5 bases and J dropped 1; count of bases not matched to a gene: 11. Germline V gene sequence: CDR1 DFQATT, CDR2 SNEGSKA (reference sequence). CDR3 region: CSARQIQGPSYEQYF. In nucleotides, the CDR3 is TGCAGTGCTCGGCAAATACAGGGGCCATCCTACGAGCAGTACTTC.

Regarding this clonotype: This may be a read error: a much more frequent sequence differs by one nucleotide. V gene TRBV4-2 combines with J gene TRBJ1-1, with unresolved D. Germline CDR1 and CDR2: LGHNA and YNFKEQ. The CDR3 runs to 14 residues. The V end was cut by 2 bases, the J end by 3 bases, with 10 bases between. CDR3 nucleotide sequence: TGTGCCAGCAGCCAAACCAGACGGGACACTGAAGCTTTCTTT. This encodes CASSQTRRDTEAFF.

The rearrangement uses TRBV12-3 or TRBV12-4 and TRBJ1-5; D gene unclear. V was clipped by 3 bases and J by 6 bases, with 12 bases between them. The CDR3 is 14 residues long. The CDR3 nucleotides are TGTGCCAGCAGTTTTAGGTTTGAGGGTCAGCCCCAGCATTTT. Its translation is CASSFRFEGQPQHF.

This clonotype was seen ten or more times. V is TRBV5-6 and J is TRBJ2-7, with 11 bases matching TRBD1. The V segment lost 4 bases and the J segment 0 bases; nucleotides outside the gene matches: 18. This CDR3 contains 20 residues. CDR1 is SGHDT, CDR2 YYEEEE, per germline. CDR3 loop: CASSLLRDRGIMGFSYEQYF. DNA of the CDR3: TGTGCCAGCAGCCTGCTCCGGGACAGGGGGATAATGGGGTTCTCCTACGAGCAGTACTTC. Together with reference TRBV5-6 and TRBJ2-7, the CDR3 gives the full variable domain: DAGVTQSPTHLIKTRGQQVTLRCSPKSGHDTVSWYQQALGQGPQFIFQYYEEEERQRGNFPDRFSGHQFPNYSSELNVNALLLGDSALYLCASSLLRDRGIMGFSYEQYFGPGTRLTVT.

Ten or more counts support this clonotype. The genes are TRBV5-1 and TRBJ2-5; no clear D gene. V was clipped by 2 bases and J by 3 bases, with 17 bases between them. Germline CDR1 and CDR2: SGHRS and YFSETQ. The CDR3 runs 16 residues. This CDR3 is CASSLRPRRDEETQYF. The DNA of the CDR3 is TGCGCCAGCAGCTTAAGACCGAGGCGCGACGAAGAGACCCAGTACTTC.

This clonotype has a count of ten or more. The chain uses TRBV20-1 and TRBJ2-5; 9 bases fit TRBD2. In germline, CDR1 is DFQATT, CDR2 SNEGSKA (reference sequence). The CDR3 sequence is 15 residues long. V dropped 3 bases and J dropped 5; count of bases not matched to a gene: 10. CDR3 in DNA: TGCAGTGCTAGTATAGGCGGGGGGGATGGGGAGACCCAGTACTTC. Translated: CSASIGGGDGETQYF.

At least ten counts were recorded for this clonotype. The V gene is TRBV5-1, the J gene TRBJ1-1; 8 bases align to TRBD1. The V gene's germline CDR1 is SGHRS and CDR2 YFSETQ. The CDR3 is 14 amino acids. J lost 5 bases, V lost 6 bases, and 9 bases had no gene match. CDR3 in DNA: TGCGCCAGCACCACTGGACAGGGACTAACTGAAGCTTTCTTT. It translates to CASTTGQGLTEAFF.

In this sample, this clonotype is medium-sized. The rearrangement joins TRBV25-1 to TRBJ1-2; D is perhaps TRBD1 (5 bases). Trimming left V 3 bases short and J 4 bases short, with 12 bases between. Germline V gene sequence: CDR1 MGHDK, CDR2 SYGVNS. The CDR3 sequence is 14 residues long. This CDR3 is CASSDDSIPYGYTF. CDR3 coding DNA: TGTGCCAGCAGTGACGACAGTATCCCCTATGGCTACACCTTC.

This clonotype was picked up many times. The CDR3 loop reads CASSLERGGETQYF. CDR3 sequence (DNA): TGCGCCAGCAGCTTGGAAAGGGGCGGAGAGACCCAGTACTTC. V usage is TRBV5-1 and J usage is TRBJ2-5; a weak D match, TRBD1 (5 bases). Germline loops: CDR1 SGHRS, CDR2 YFSETQ. Trimming removed 0 bases at V and 4 bases at J, with 10 bases between. The CDR3 consists of 14 residues.

This clonotype occurred many times. V usage is TRBV12-3 or TRBV12-4 and J usage is TRBJ1-2; maybe TRBD1 (5 bases). V was cut by 3 bases and J by 3 bases, with 11 bases left in between. This CDR3 comprises 14 residues. Written as DNA, the CDR3 is TGTGCCAGCAGTTTTCTTGACAGTGACTATGGCTACACCTTC. Residues: CASSFLDSDYGYTF.

This clonotype was seen at least ten times. In DNA, the CDR3 is TGTGCCAGCAGTAGCCTCGGGACAGGGCTCGACACCGGGGAGCTGTTTTTT. As protein: CASSSLGTGLDTGELFF. This sequence joins TRBV6-5 and TRBJ2-2; TRBD1 agrees at 9 bases. This CDR3 is built from 17 residues. V was pared by 5 bases and J by 3 bases, with 10 bases of the junction left unmatched. Germline V gene data show CDR1 as MNHEY and CDR2 as SVGAGI.

This clonotype was picked up many times. The CDR3 loop reads CASSFGRWERETQYF. DNA for the CDR3: TGTGCCAGCAGCTTCGGCAGGTGGGAAAGAGAGACCCAGTACTTC. The chain uses TRBV7-2 and TRBJ2-5; D unresolved. This CDR3 is built from 15 residues. The germline CDR1 and CDR2 sequences are SGHTA and FQGNSA. V was pared by 3 bases and J by 4 bases, with 15 bases between.

This clonotype appeared many times. The chain recombines TRBV4-3 with TRBJ1-4, with D perhaps matching TRBD1 (6 bases). V lost 0 bases to trimming and J lost 3 bases, with 17 bases between them. This CDR3 comprises 18 residues. The V gene's germline CDR1 is LGHNA and CDR2 YSLEER. The CDR3 region is CASSQDSPRTASNEKLFF. In DNA form, the CDR3 reads TGCGCCAGCAGCCAAGATTCCCCGCGGACAGCCTCTAATGAAAAACTGTTTTTT.

At least ten counts were recorded for this clonotype. Written as DNA, the CDR3 is TGTGCCAGCAGTCCAGCGTGGGTAAGCTCCTACGAGCAGTACTTC. It encodes CASSPAWVSSYEQYF. This chain uses TRBV6-5 with TRBJ2-7; D unclear. The CDR3 consists of 15 residues. The germline CDR1 and CDR2 sequences are MNHEY and SVGAGI. The V and J ends lost 5 bases and 0 bases respectively, with 14 bases between them.

This clonotype was seen many times. This chain links TRBV20-1 with TRBJ2-3; the D is unclear. The CDR3 has 16 amino acids. Between the trimmed V and J ends, which lost 1 base and 2 bases, there was a span of 16 bases. The germline CDR1 and CDR2 sequences are DFQATT and SNEGSKA (reference sequence). CDR3 amino acids: CSARVAQPPATDTQYF. The CDR3 bases are TGCAGTGCTAGAGTAGCCCAACCACCCGCCACAGATACGCAGTATTTT.

This clonotype was counted ten times or more. The chain employs TRBV15 and TRBJ2-7; no firm D call. Trimming left V 0 bases short and J 5 bases short, with 14 bases between. There are 15 residues in the CDR3. Germline V gives CDR1 LNHNV, CDR2 YYDKDF (reference sequence). The CDR3: CATSRDRDRVNEQYF. CDR3 bases: TGTGCCACCAGCAGAGATAGGGATCGCGTAAACGAGCAGTACTTC.

This clonotype was found many times. The chain uses TRBV20-1 and TRBJ2-7; D assignment may be TRBD1 or TRBD2 (5 bases each). Germline-derived CDR1 and CDR2 are DFQATT and SNEGSKA (reference sequence). V gave up 3 bases and J gave up 3 bases, with 9 bases separating them. The length of the CDR3 is 12 residues. CDR3 loop: CSARGDSYEQYF. DNA for the CDR3: TGCAGTGCTAGGGGAGACAGCTACGAGCAGTACTTC.

This clonotype was seen repeatedly, ten times or more. This rearrangement joins TRBV15 to TRBJ1-1, with D maybe TRBD1 (6 bases). Germline CDR1 LNHNV, CDR2 YYDKDF (reference sequence). V shed 7 bases and J shed 5 bases, with 20 bases lying between them. The CDR3 is 15 residues long. The CDR3 spells CATKRGFGGGTEAFF. CDR3 in DNA: TGTGCCACCAAGAGGGGATTCGGGGGCGGTACTGAAGCTTTCTTT. The complete variable domain, with remaining parts taken from reference TRBV15 and TRBJ1-1, reads DAMVIQNPRYQVTQFGKPVTLSCSQTLNHNVMYWYQQKSSQAPKLLFHYYDKDFNNEADTPDNFQSRRPNTSFCFLDIRSPGLGDTAMYLCATKRGFGGGTEAFFGQGTRLTVV.